Here is one TCR beta chain with its context. The data belong to a study of T cell changes during pregnancy in multiple sclerosis. The repertoire was sequenced with immunoSEQ multiplex PCR; TCRdb's copy has only in-frame clones and lacks some. The table includes more than 95,000 clones, approximately 94% detected once. The material sequenced was peripheral blood, taken after pregnancy. The sequence derives from a female donor with multiple sclerosis, enrolled in a pregnancy study.

CDR3 coding DNA: TGTGCCAGCAGCAAGGCGGCCCGGTGGGGGGGTTACAATCAGCCCCAGCATTTT. This gives the protein CASSKAARWGGYNQPQHF. The V call is TRBV21-1, the J call TRBJ1-5. TRBV21-1 is labeled a pseudogene. The CDR3 contains 18 residues.